This TCR beta chain originates from a study of cytomegalovirus exposure and HLA in healthy donors. At the level of the study: When over 300 donors were genotyped, approximately 81% of them were found to fall in the Caucasian-associated ancestry cluster.

The V and J ends lost 0 bases and 7 bases respectively, with 9 bases between them. This CDR3 is 13 amino acids long. Germline CDR1 SGDLS, CDR2 YYNGEE. Study-wide results and caveats: Later work found most CMV-associated TCR beta chains apparently HLA-restricted. CMV serostatus was the sole immune exposure data available. Being productive about 90% or about 30% of the time was typical of most TCR beta V segments in an earlier analysis.

This clone has more than one count but fewer than ten. The antigen is unknown. The PCR ran on 60 Vbeta and 13 Jbeta primers. Profiled with immunoSEQ multiplex PCR; TCRdb holds only in-frame clones, not every one. Among 200,000 to 250,000 clones listed, around 89% were seen once. The sample was PBMCs. This clonotype was sampled from a woman under 30 in good health and CMV-seronegative. The rearrangement joins TRBV9 to TRBJ2-3; a weak D match, TRBD1 (6 bases). The CDR3 here is CASSVAQGHTQYF. The CDR3 region has the DNA TGTGCCAGCAGCGTAGCTCAGGGGCATACGCAGTATTTT.